This section outlines one T cell receptor (beta chain) sequence together with its context. Per the study methods: The assay estimated nucleated cells by amplifying reference gene primers. Sequencing was performed with immunoSEQ multiplex PCR; in TCRdb, only in-frame clones are kept and a portion is missing. That table is the source of V, J and clone size, and D and trimming were worked out from the DNA. The repertoire has tens of thousands of clones, around 90% of them found once; the top ten carry about 2.5%. The data belong to a study of blood T cell repertoires in COVID-19. About the research overall: Both acute and convalescent COVID-19 samples were obtained from the United States, Italy and Spain. The analysed material was cDNA or gDNA that came from T cells, B-cell-depleted T cells, or PBMCs.

The V and J ends lost 5 bases and 2 bases respectively, with 12 bases between them. CDR1 and CDR2 from the germline V gene are SNHLY and FYNNEI. This CDR3 has 15 residues. The chain has TRBV2 and TRBJ1-4; D is possibly TRBD1 (6 bases). The source is a human donor with active COVID-19. The donor label of this sample is uncertain. Source material: peripheral blood. CDR3 nucleotide sequence: TGTGCCAGCAGTCGGGTACAGGGTACTAATGAAAAACTGTTTTTT. Translated: CASSRVQGTNEKLFF.